This T cell receptor beta chain was captured by sequencing in a study of blood T cell repertoires in COVID-19 (TCRdb year 2020). Background for the entire study: Samples from collaborators originated in the United States, Italy and Spain and spanned both the acute and convalescent phases of COVID-19. Where available, HLA class I and class II types were taken from metadata supplied by the sample provider and were not determined by assay-based typing. The samples were drawn from two sources: the first 160 participants of the ongoing ImmuneRACE study, and 950 to 1,500 subjects contributed by 6 global collaborators. The repertoires were released in a freely available public database intended as a resource for research on the immune response to SARS-CoV-2. A de-identified subject ID, COVID-19 status, age in years and sex were almost always included in the sample metadata. The dataset comprised deeply sampled blood TCRbeta repertoires from subjects exposed to, actively infected with, or recovered from COVID-19. The material from the prospective study consisted of cDNA or gDNA derived from T cells, B-cell-depleted T cells, or PBMCs.

On the study overall, not on this receptor specifically: The quantity of clinical and demographic metadata differed by source and by participant and was supplied without curation.

TCRbeta CDR3 regions were amplified from genomic DNA using the immunoSEQ Assay, a bias-controlled multiplex PCR. From the authors' description of their analysis: Nucleated cell counts per sample were estimated from amplification of reference gene primers within the assay. To quantify the absolute abundance of each unique TCRbeta CDR3 rearrangement, sequence reads were collapsed and filtered. For each sample, productive Simpson clonality was calculated by taking the square root of Simpson's diversity index across productive rearrangements. Here the immuneACCESS table is served through TCRdb, limited to in-frame sequences with V and J called. Missing clones are a known gap in these copies; in checked studies unresolved V genes cover under half, and the rest lacks a known reason. V and J calls and clone size come straight from that table; D and trimming were deduced from the DNA. The sample includes 30,000 to 35,000 clones, with about 78% observed a single time. The leading ten clones occupy about 7.4% of the sample.

Whole blood was collected in K2EDTA tubes by collaborating institutions according to the institutions' own protocols. For TCRbeta analysis, collaborators shipped samples in one of three forms: frozen whole blood, isolated PBMCs, or DNA extracted from either of those sample types. Relative to germline, V is 3 bases shorter and J is 11 bases shorter, with 19 bases between their ends. Spanning cysteine to phenylalanine, the CDR3 consists of 14 amino acids. Only the CDR3 DNA stays, 42 bases, in frame from base 1. CDR1 LNHDA and CDR2 SQIVND are derived from the germline V gene (reference sequence). Turning to this clone: Its cognate antigen has yet to be identified. Nothing much larger sits one base from this clone, and base qualities are not available.

Source material: peripheral blood. The sequence derives from a woman aged 55-70 years with acute or convalescent COVID-19. The chain was built from TRBV19 and TRBJ1-1; no D segment can be confidently identified. In nucleotides, the sequence is TGTGCCAGTAGTATTAGTCTTGGCGGCTCCGGGGCTTTCTTT. The resulting protein is CASSISLGGSGAFF.